These T cell receptor beta chains were read from a single sample in a study of cytomegalovirus exposure and HLA in healthy donors. Sequenced by immunoSEQ multiplex PCR; TCRdb stores in-frame clones only, minus some. The data show under 120,000 clones, with 70% seen just once and approximately 10% held by the top ten. Sequencing was carried out using PBMCs. The source of these receptors is a man aged 35 to 55 in good health and CMV-seropositive. The CDR3 runs from the conserved cysteine through the conserved F or W. A D gene is named only where the DNA matches it firmly. Clone sizes are given selectively: once, few, many, or a class where the clone is expanded.

V gene,clone size,J gene,D gene,CDR3 DNA,CDR3 protein
TRBV7-2,-,TRBJ1-2,TRBD1,TGTGCCAGCAGCTTATTGGACAGGGTCTATGGCTACACCTTC,CASSLLDRVYGYTF
TRBV28,-,TRBJ2-1,TRBD1,TGTGCCAGCAGCCCACATTCGGGACAGGGAAGGCAGTTCTTC,CASSPHSGQGRQFF
TRBV19,few,TRBJ2-1,TRBD2,TGTGCCAGTAGTATAGCCGGGGGGAGTGAGCAGTTCTTC,CASSIAGGSEQFF
TRBV5-4,-,TRBJ2-7,-,TGTGCCAGCAGCTCAGGGTCCTACTCCTACGAGCAGTACTTC,CASSSGSYSYEQYF
TRBV7-2,-,TRBJ2-1,-,TGTGCCAGCAGCCTATCTGCGAGCTCCTACAATGAGCAGTTCTTC,CASSLSASSYNEQFF
TRBV30,-,TRBJ2-1,TRBD2,TGTGCCTGGAAGACTAGCGGGAGCTACAATGAGCAGTTCTTC,CAWKTSGSYNEQFF
TRBV4-1,-,TRBJ2-1,TRBD2,TGCGCCAGCAGCCGCCTCACGAGTAGCGGGAGATCTCTAGGATCCTACAATGAGCAGTTCTTC,CASSRLTSSGRSLGSYNEQFF
TRBV30,-,TRBJ1-4,-,TGTGCCTGGAGTCGCGGTATCGGGGCTAATGAAAAACTGTTTTTT,CAWSRGIGANEKLFF
TRBV13,few,TRBJ2-1,TRBD2,TGTGCCAGCAGCCCCGGGACTAGCGGTGGCGGTGAGCAGTTCTTC,CASSPGTSGGGEQFF
TRBV27,-,TRBJ2-5,TRBD2,TGTGCCAGCAGTTTATCTGGCGGGAGGGCCCAAGAGACCCAGTACTTC,CASSLSGGRAQETQYF
TRBV9,many,TRBJ1-3,-,TGTGCCAGCAGCGTCCGGGACAACTCTGGAAACACCATATATTTT,CASSVRDNSGNTIYF
TRBV29-1,-,TRBJ1-2,TRBD1,TGCAGCGACAATGGACAGGGGCAAAACTATGGCTACACCTTC,CSDNGQGQNYGYTF
TRBV12-2,once,TRBJ1-1,-,TGTGCAAGTCGCCCCGGACAGGGCGTCAGGTTGAGCGCTGAAGCTTTCTTT,CASRPGQGVRLSAEAFF
TRBV5-6,few,TRBJ2-2,-,TGTGCCAGCAGCTCATACACCGGGGAGCTGTTTTTT,CASSSYTGELFF
TRBV6-5,-,TRBJ2-5,-,TGTGCCAGCAGTTACTCCTCCGGGAGCAACGGGGAGACCCAGTACTTC,CASSYSSGSNGETQYF
TRBV30,few,TRBJ2-3,TRBD2,TGTGCCTGGAATTCGAATAGCGGGAGGGATACGCAGTATTTT,CAWNSNSGRDTQYF
TRBV30,-,TRBJ2-3,-,TGTGCCTGGAGTGAAGGCCTAGCCGTGGCAGATACGCAGTATTTT,CAWSEGLAVADTQYF
TRBV7-2,-,TRBJ2-3,-,TGTGCCAGCAGCCGATTCACTAGCACAGATACGCAGTATTTT,CASSRFTSTDTQYF
TRBV15,-,TRBJ2-5,-,TGTGCCACCAGCTCCAGGACAGCCGTTGTGGAGACCCAGTACTTC,CATSSRTAVVETQYF
TRBV5-1,-,TRBJ1-4,-,TGCGCCAGCAGCTTGTACGAGGCGTGGGGCCTCGGGGAAAAACTGTTTTTT,CASSLYEAWGLGEKLFF
TRBV5-1,-,TRBJ2-1,-,TGCGCCAGCAGCTGGTACGACTACGATGAGCAGTTCTTC,CASSWYDYDEQFF
TRBV4-2,few,TRBJ2-7,TRBD2,TGTGCCAGCAGCCCCCAGGCTAGCGGGATTTACGAGCAGTACTTC,CASSPQASGIYEQYF
TRBV5-1,-,TRBJ1-1,-,TGCGCCAGCAGCCTAAGTTCGGGAGGGTACACTGAAGCTTTCTTT,CASSLSSGGYTEAFF
TRBV6-1,-,TRBJ2-5,-,TGTGCCAGCAGTGAAGGGGCAGGGCAAGAGACCCAGTACTTC,CASSEGAGQETQYF
TRBV19,once,TRBJ2-7,-,TGTGCCAGTAGTAAGGCAGGGGCCTCCCCCTACGAGCAGTACTTC,CASSKAGASPYEQYF